The following is a TCR beta chain sequence with its context. Authors' analysis steps: Reference gene primers were amplified, and this amplification served to estimate nucleated cell counts. Sequencing was performed with immunoSEQ multiplex PCR; in TCRdb, only in-frame clones are kept and a portion is missing. From that table come the V and J calls and clone size; the DNA was used to work out D and trimming. The sample lists approximately 670,000 clones; more than 80% were seen once. The CDR3 loop spans 13 amino acids. Trimming left V 4 bases short and J 1 base short, with 10 bases between. Germline CDR1 reads SQVTM; CDR2 reads ANQGSEA. These data are taken from a study of blood T cell repertoires in COVID-19.

The sample comprised peripheral blood. This chain uses TRBV29-1 with TRBJ1-1; no clear D gene. The sequence derives from a woman under 30 with acute or convalescent COVID-19. As DNA, the CDR3 is TGCAGCGTTGCGAGTCCTAAGAACACTGAAGCTTTCTTT. Translated: CSVASPKNTEAFF.